These 16 T cell receptor beta chains came from one sample sequenced in a study of blood T cell repertoires in COVID-19. Using immunoSEQ multiplex PCR, the repertoire was profiled, and TCRdb retains in-frame clones only, with some absent. Found here are approximately 200,000 clones, around 86% of them singletons; the top ten hold approximately 2.9%. The source material was peripheral blood. These receptors all come from a woman aged 30 to 39 with active or convalescent COVID-19.

This chain uses TRBV16 with TRBJ1-2; D not resolved. Germline CDR1 KGHSY, CDR2 FQNENV. This CDR3 spans 12 amino acids. With 2 bases removed from V and 5 bases from J, the gap between germline ends came to 6 bases. The CDR3 loop reads CASSQGQYGYTF. CDR3 DNA: TGTGCCAGCAGCCAAGGGCAGTATGGCTACACCTTC.

This clone appeared a single time. The CDR3 loop reads CASRAGASSYEQYF. DNA for the CDR3: TGTGCCAGCAGAGCGGGTGCTAGCTCCTACGAGCAGTACTTC. The chain has TRBV25-1 and TRBJ2-7; possible D gene TRBD2, 6 bases. The germline V and J ends were trimmed by 6 bases and 0 bases, with 12 bases remaining between them. The CDR3 spans 14 residues. The germline V gene has CDR1 MGHDK and CDR2 SYGVNS.

Only a few counts were recorded for this clone. The chain employs TRBV7-9 and TRBJ2-1, with 11 nucleotides matching TRBD2. Germline V gene sequence: CDR1 SEHNR, CDR2 FQNEAQ (reference sequence). This CDR3 has 17 residues. Trimming cost V 5 bases and J 7 bases; bases outside gene matches: 13. As DNA, the CDR3 is TGTGCCAGCAGCCGAGGACTAGCGGGTTCTTACAGTAATGAGCAGTTCTTC. Translated: CASSRGLAGSYSNEQFF. Looking up the rest from reference TRBV7-9 and TRBJ2-1 gives the full variable domain: DTGVSQNPRHKITKRGQNVTFRCDPISEHNRLYWYRQTLGQGPEFLTYFQNEAQLEKSRLLSDRFSAERPKGSFSTLEIQRTEQGDSAMYLCASSRGLAGSYSNEQFFGPGTRLTVL.

The chain recombines TRBV5-5 with TRBJ2-1; tentatively, D is TRBD2 (6 bases). This CDR3 is built from 15 residues. Germline CDR1 SGHKS, CDR2 YYEKEE (reference sequence). Trimming shortened V by 1 base and J by 5 bases, and 13 bases separated the two germline ends. The CDR3 loop reads CASSLTRDFHNEQFF. The DNA of the CDR3 is TGTGCCAGCAGCTTGACGAGGGACTTCCACAATGAGCAGTTCTTC.

This chain links TRBV28 with TRBJ1-4; the D is unclear. CDR1 is MDHEN, CDR2 SYDVKM, per germline. Deletions cut 4 bases from V and 4 bases from J, with 22 bases between. The CDR3 loop spans 18 amino acids. The CDR3 region has the DNA TGTGCCAGCAGTTCCGCCCGGACTCGATCAGTCCGTAATGAAAAACTGTTTTTT. It is translated as CASSSARTRSVRNEKLFF.

V and J are TRBV5-1 and TRBJ1-6, with TRBD1 identical over 7 bases. Trimming removed 2 bases from V and 7 bases from J; junction bases left unmatched: 6. CDR1 SGHRS and CDR2 YFSETQ come from the germline V gene. The CDR3 contains 15 residues. CDR3 DNA: TGCGCCAGCAGCTTCGCAGACAGGGACAATTCACCCCTCCACTTT. It translates to CASSFADRDNSPLHF.

V is TRBV7-9 and J is TRBJ1-2, with D unresolved. CDR3 length: 12 amino acids. The V and J ends lost 2 bases and 8 bases respectively, with 9 bases between them. The germline V gene has CDR1 SEHNR and CDR2 FQNEAQ (reference sequence). The CDR3 sequence is CASSLSAGGYTF. The CDR3 DNA follows: TGTGCCAGCAGCTTATCGGCAGGCGGCTACACCTTC.

The rearrangement uses TRBV19 and TRBJ1-5; D is unclear. Germline V CDR1 and CDR2: LNHDA, SQIVND (reference sequence). This CDR3 comprises 15 residues. V was pared by 10 bases and J by 0 bases, with 16 bases between. In DNA form, the CDR3 reads TGTGCCACCAAAAGCAGGCTTAATAGCAATCAGCCCCAGCATTTT. Its protein is CATKSRLNSNQPQHF. Using reference TRBV19 and TRBJ1-5 for the parts outside the CDR3, the full variable domain is DGGITQSPKYLFRKEGQNVTLSCEQNLNHDAMYWYRQDPGQGLRLIYYSQIVNDFQKGDIAEGYSVSREKKESFPLTVTSAQKNPTAFYLCATKSRLNSNQPQHFGDGTRLSIL.

The chain carries TRBV7-9 and TRBJ2-3, with D possibly matching TRBD2 (6 bases). Trimming removed 0 bases at V and 12 bases at J, with 16 bases between. The CDR3 is 14 residues long. From germline, CDR1 is SEHNR and CDR2 FQNEAQ (reference sequence). CDR3 loop: CASSLASTGTSQYF. In DNA form, the CDR3 reads TGTGCCAGCAGCTTAGCCAGTACCGGGACTTCTCAGTATTTT.

The CDR3 region has the DNA TGTGCCAGCTCGACCGGGACTAGCGGCTACAATGAGCAGTTCTTC. Protein sequence: CASSTGTSGYNEQFF. The chain is built from TRBV18 and TRBJ2-1, with 11 bases fitting TRBD2. The CDR3 runs to 15 residues. The germline V gene encodes CDR1 KGHSH and CDR2 LQKENI. With V trimmed by 6 bases and J by 3 bases, 4 bases remained unmatched.

The V and J genes are TRBV19 and TRBJ1-2; no firm D call. The CDR3 loop spans 13 amino acids. Germline CDR1 LNHDA, CDR2 SQIVND (reference sequence). V was trimmed by 4 bases and J by 3 bases, leaving 9 bases between them. This chain's CDR3 is CASSRTRDYGYTF. The CDR3, as DNA: TGTGCCAGTAGTAGAACACGGGACTATGGCTACACCTTC.

V usage is TRBV15 and J usage is TRBJ1-1, with a weak D call TRBD1 (5 bases). Trimming left V 10 bases short and J 1 base short, with 13 bases between. The CDR3 contains 13 residues. Per germline, CDR1 LNHNV and CDR2 YYDKDF (reference sequence). The CDR3 is CAITEQGNTEAFF. CDR3 nucleotide sequence: TGTGCCATCACAGAGCAGGGGAACACTGAAGCTTTCTTT.

CDR3: CASSEVAGVYNEQFF. CDR3 sequence (DNA): TGTGCCAGCAGTGAGGTAGCGGGAGTTTACAATGAGCAGTTCTTC. The chain is built from TRBV2 and TRBJ2-1, with 9 bases aligning to TRBD2. The CDR3 is made up of 15 amino acids. Losses at the gene ends were 3 bases for V and 4 bases for J; bases not matched to a gene: 4. Germline CDR1 is SNHLY and CDR2 is FYNNEI. The whole variable domain, remainder taken from reference TRBV2 and TRBJ2-1, is EPEVTQTPSHQVTQMGQEVILRCVPISNHLYFYWYRQILGQKVEFLVSFYNNEISEKSEIFDDQFSVERPDGSNFTLKIRSTKLEDSAMYFCASSEVAGVYNEQFFGPGTRLTVL.

The chain joins TRBV2 to TRBJ2-4; TRBD1 might be the D (6 bases). In germline, CDR1 is SNHLY, CDR2 FYNNEI. V lost 6 bases and J 0 bases, leaving 15 bases between the germline ends. The CDR3 is made up of 16 amino acids. This CDR3 reads CASRQQGFIAKNIQYF. CDR3 DNA sequence: TGTGCCAGCAGGCAACAGGGATTTATAGCCAAAAACATTCAGTACTTC.

This clone was counted a few times. This sequence joins TRBV29-1 and TRBJ2-7; the D is unclear. The length of the CDR3 is 14 residues. Germline values: CDR1 SQVTM, CDR2 ANQGSEA. The V gene lost 6 bases and the J gene lost 0 bases, with 15 bases spanning the gap. CDR3 protein: CSVLAGLLSYEQYF. The CDR3 DNA sequence: TGCAGCGTGCTCGCTGGGCTTCTCTCCTACGAGCAGTACTTC.

In this sample, this clone turned up once. V usage is TRBV6-5 and J usage is TRBJ2-7, with D perhaps matching TRBD2 (5 bases). This CDR3 region has 12 residues. Germline CDR1 is MNHEY and CDR2 is SVGAGI. V was cut by 5 bases and J by 9 bases, with 14 bases left in between. CDR3 region: CASSRGPQAQYF. The CDR3 region has the DNA TGTGCCAGCAGTCGGGGTCCGCAGGCGCAGTACTTC.